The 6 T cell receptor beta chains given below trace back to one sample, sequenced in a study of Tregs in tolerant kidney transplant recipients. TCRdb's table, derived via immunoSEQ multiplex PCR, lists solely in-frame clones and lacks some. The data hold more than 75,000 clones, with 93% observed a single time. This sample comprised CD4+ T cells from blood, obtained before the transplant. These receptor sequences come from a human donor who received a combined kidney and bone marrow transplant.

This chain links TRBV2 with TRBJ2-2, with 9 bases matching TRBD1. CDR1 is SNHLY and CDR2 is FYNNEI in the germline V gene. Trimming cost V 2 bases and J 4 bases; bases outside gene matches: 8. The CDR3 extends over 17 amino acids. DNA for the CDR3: TGTGCCAGCAGTGAATGGGCGACAGGGGGATCCACCGGGGAGCTGTTTTTT. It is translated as CASSEWATGGSTGELFF.

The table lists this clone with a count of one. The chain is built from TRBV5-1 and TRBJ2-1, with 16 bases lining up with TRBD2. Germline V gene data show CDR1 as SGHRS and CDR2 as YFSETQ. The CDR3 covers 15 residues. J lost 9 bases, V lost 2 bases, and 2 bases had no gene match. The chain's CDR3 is CASSLGTSGRAEQFF. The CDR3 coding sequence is TGCGCCAGCAGCTTAGGGACTAGCGGGAGGGCTGAGCAGTTCTTC.

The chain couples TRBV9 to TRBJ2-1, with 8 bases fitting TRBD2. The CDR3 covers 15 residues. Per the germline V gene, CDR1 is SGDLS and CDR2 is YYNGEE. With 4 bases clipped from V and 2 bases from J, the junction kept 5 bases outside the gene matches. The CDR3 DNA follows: TGTGCCAGCAGCCCAAGCGGGAGTGCCTACAATGAGCAGTTCTTC. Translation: CASSPSGSAYNEQFF.

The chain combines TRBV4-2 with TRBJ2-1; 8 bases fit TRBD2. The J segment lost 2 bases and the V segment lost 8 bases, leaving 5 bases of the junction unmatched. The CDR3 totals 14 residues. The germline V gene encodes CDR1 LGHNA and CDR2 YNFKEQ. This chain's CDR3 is CASRTSGTYNEQFF. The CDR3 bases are TGTGCCAGCCGAACTAGCGGAACCTACAATGAGCAGTTCTTC.

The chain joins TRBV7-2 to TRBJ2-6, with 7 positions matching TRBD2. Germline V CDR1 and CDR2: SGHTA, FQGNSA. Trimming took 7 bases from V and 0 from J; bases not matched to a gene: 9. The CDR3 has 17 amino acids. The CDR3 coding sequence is TGTGCCAGCACCCCTCGGCGGGGGATCTCTGGGGCCAACGTCCTGACTTTC. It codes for CASTPRRGISGANVLTF.

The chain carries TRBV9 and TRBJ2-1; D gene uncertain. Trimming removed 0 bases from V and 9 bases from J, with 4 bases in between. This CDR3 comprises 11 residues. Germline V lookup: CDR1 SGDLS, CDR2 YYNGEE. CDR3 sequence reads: CASSVAVEQFF. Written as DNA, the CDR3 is TGTGCCAGCAGCGTAGCTGTTGAGCAGTTCTTC.